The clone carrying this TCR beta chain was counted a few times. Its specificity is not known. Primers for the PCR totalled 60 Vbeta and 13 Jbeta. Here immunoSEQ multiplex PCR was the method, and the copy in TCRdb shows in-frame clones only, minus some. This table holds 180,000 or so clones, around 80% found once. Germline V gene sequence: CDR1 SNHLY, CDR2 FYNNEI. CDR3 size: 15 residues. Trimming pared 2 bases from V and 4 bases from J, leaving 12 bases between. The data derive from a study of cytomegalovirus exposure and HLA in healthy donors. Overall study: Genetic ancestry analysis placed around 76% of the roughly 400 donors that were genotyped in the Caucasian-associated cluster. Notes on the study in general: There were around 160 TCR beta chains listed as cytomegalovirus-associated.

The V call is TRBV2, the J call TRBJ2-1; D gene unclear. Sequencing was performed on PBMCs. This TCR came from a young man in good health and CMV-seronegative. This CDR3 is CASSENATPYNEQFF. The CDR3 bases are TGTGCCAGCAGTGAAAATGCGACTCCGTACAATGAGCAGTTCTTC.